This T cell receptor beta chain comes out of a study of blood T cells in healthy people across ages. They isolated at least 7 million PBMCs from each sample. Through a sample-barcoded 5' primer and a J-beta primer mix, a second PCR was run for about 6 to 11 cycles. There were at least 2.5 million CDR3-containing paired-end reads obtained from each sample. TCRdb reprocessed the 5' RACE reads via MiXCR and lists one record per CDR3 protein. The table lists roughly 800,000 distinct CDR3 sequences, 20% to 25% of them singletons. This CDR3 region has 18 residues. V shed 3 bases and J shed 0 bases, with 21 bases lying between them. From germline, CDR1 is SGDLS and CDR2 YYNGEE. This sample was shared with a second study, whose subject was T cells of mothers and their children. That work contributes: The yield was over 9 million TCR beta CDR3 reads from each mother and a few million from each child.

The sample was blood. This sequence originates from a boy younger than 18 in good health. The rearrangement uses TRBV9 and TRBJ1-2; TRBD1 is a possible D gene (5 bases). This CDR3 reads CASSDSAGPRLTNYGYTF. The DNA of the CDR3 is TGTGCCAGCAGCGATTCAGCGGGACCCAGACTAACTAACTATGGCTACACCTTC.